This T cell receptor (beta chain) appears in the sequencing data of a study of blood T cell repertoires in COVID-19. Study as a whole: COVID-19 samples from acute and convalescent phases originated in the United States, Italy and Spain. PBMCs, B-cell-depleted T cells, or T cells provided the cDNA or gDNA that made up the material.

Per the authors' pipeline: Using reference gene primer amplification, nucleated cell counts were estimated. Produced via immunoSEQ multiplex PCR; TCRdb's table is partial and in-frame only. From that table come the V and J calls and clone size; the DNA was used to work out D and trimming. Among 87,000 or so clones, around 87% were seen once, and the ten largest hold approximately 4.4%. The CDR3 sequence is 14 residues long. Germline lookup yields CDR1 WNHNN and CDR2 SYGVQD (reference sequence). V was cut by 3 bases and J by 6 bases, with 11 bases left in between. Material: peripheral blood. The sequence came from a woman at least 80 years old with acute or convalescent COVID-19. The gene calls are TRBV10-1 and TRBJ2-2; D ambiguous. In nucleotides, the CDR3 is TGCGCCAGCAGTGAAAATCTTCGAGCCGGGGAGCTGTTTTTT. Protein sequence: CASSENLRAGELFF.